The following is a TCR beta chain sequence with its context. These data come from a study of blood T cell repertoires in COVID-19. Study summary: The United States, Italy and Spain supplied acute and convalescent COVID-19 samples. T cells, B-cell-depleted T cells, or PBMCs provided the cDNA or gDNA that served as material.

Germline V gives CDR1 SGHKS, CDR2 YYEKEE (reference sequence). The V end lost 0 bases, the J end lost 5 bases, and 12 bases lay between the germline ends. The CDR3 has 16 residues. The authors' processing: Reference gene primer amplification gave nucleated cell count estimates. Method: immunoSEQ multiplex PCR; TCRdb's copy keeps in-frame clones and lacks some. The V and J calls and the clone size are those of that table, but D and trimming were determined from the DNA. The sample consists of 68,000 or so clones, more than 60% of them appearing once. This receptor was obtained from a human donor in a cohort sampled during active COVID-19. The chain employs TRBV5-5 and TRBJ1-6; D might be TRBD1 (6 bases). The sequencing input was peripheral blood. The CDR3 DNA is TGTGCCAGCAGCTTGGTTGGGGGCTCGGATAATTCACCCCTCCACTTT. Protein product: CASSLVGGSDNSPLHF.